These 27 T cell receptor beta chains came from one sample sequenced in a study of cytomegalovirus exposure and HLA in healthy donors. The PCR was carried out with 60 Vbeta primers and 13 Jbeta primers. Data came from immunoSEQ multiplex PCR; TCRdb stores just in-frame clones and leaves some out. The sample lists some 150,000 clones; 75% to 85% were seen once. The sample was PBMCs. The receptors were sampled from a woman aged 40 to 50 in good health and CMV-seronegative.

The chain recombines TRBV28 with TRBJ1-2; tentatively, D is TRBD1 (6 bases). This CDR3 comprises 14 residues. Trimming stripped 7 bases from V and 2 bases from J, with 14 bases between. Germline CDR1 reads MDHEN; CDR2 reads SYDVKM. CDR3 DNA sequence: TGTGCCAGCATCCCCGGGGGGACAAACTATGGCTACACCTTC. Its protein product is CASIPGGTNYGYTF.

The DNA for the CDR3 is TGTGCCAGCAGTGGGGGGGACAGTCTTAACTATGGCTACACCTTC. Its protein is CASSGGDSLNYGYTF. J is TRBJ1-2 and V is TRBV2; 7 bases fit TRBD1. The V gene end was trimmed by 4 bases and the J gene end by 1 base; junction bases not matched to a gene: 6. Per the germline V gene, CDR1 is SNHLY and CDR2 is FYNNEI. The CDR3 contains 15 residues.

This chain connects TRBV27 to TRBJ2-7; 7 bases map to TRBD1. The length of the CDR3 is 13 residues. CDR1 and CDR2 from the germline V gene are MNHEY and SMNVEV (reference sequence). V was pared by 3 bases and J by 4 bases, with 3 bases of the junction left unmatched. The CDR3 DNA sequence: TGTGCCAGCAGTTTTGACAGGGCGTACGAGCAGTACTTC. This encodes CASSFDRAYEQYF.

The chain uses TRBV4-2 and TRBJ2-3; a possible D gene is TRBD1 (7 bases). This CDR3 has 15 amino acids. The germline gives CDR1 LGHNA, CDR2 YNFKEQ. Between the trimmed V and J ends, which lost 6 bases and 0 bases, there was a span of 13 bases. The CDR3 spells CASRDREASTDTQYF. The CDR3 DNA reads TGTGCCAGCAGAGACAGGGAGGCTAGCACAGATACGCAGTATTTT.

This chain connects TRBV30 to TRBJ1-1; D is perhaps TRBD1 (5 bases). Per germline, CDR1 GTSNPN and CDR2 SVGIG (reference sequence). The CDR3 contains 15 residues. Trimming took 0 bases from V and 0 from J, leaving 11 bases between them. The CDR3 loop reads CAWSVYGTVNTEAFF. As DNA, the CDR3 is TGTGCCTGGAGTGTGTATGGGACTGTGAACACTGAAGCTTTCTTT.

This chain uses TRBV19 with TRBJ1-5, with D perhaps matching TRBD1 (5 bases). Germline lookup yields CDR1 LNHDA and CDR2 SQIVND (reference sequence). The germline V and J ends were trimmed by 8 bases and 4 bases, with 21 bases remaining between them. The CDR3 spans 16 residues. The CDR3 loop reads CASSPWAGVDNQPQHF. CDR3 DNA sequence: TGTGCCAGTTCTCCATGGGCGGGGGTGGATAATCAGCCCCAGCATTTT.

The chain carries TRBV28 and TRBJ2-2; 10 bases are a match to TRBD1. The ends lost 6 bases at V and 3 bases at J; junction bases unmatched: 7. Germline V gene data show CDR1 as MDHEN and CDR2 as SYDVKM. This CDR3 has 16 residues. CDR3 amino acids: CASRGMGQGHTGELFF. CDR3 sequence (DNA): TGTGCCAGCAGGGGTATGGGACAGGGGCACACCGGGGAGCTGTTTTTT.

The chain employs TRBV6-6 and TRBJ1-1; tentatively, D is TRBD1 (6 bases). Trimming took off 4 bases at V and 7 bases at J, with 13 bases between the two ends. Germline CDR1 is MNHNY and CDR2 is SVGAGI (reference sequence). The CDR3 contains 13 residues. This CDR3 is CASSSQGIGEAFF. The DNA for the CDR3 is TGTGCCAGCAGTTCACAGGGAATCGGTGAAGCTTTCTTT.

CDR3 amino acids: CASYGTSGGADTQYF. The DNA of the CDR3 is TGTGCCAGCTATGGGACTAGCGGGGGAGCAGATACGCAGTATTTT. This chain connects TRBV2 to TRBJ2-3; TRBD2 agrees at 14 bases. The CDR3 has 15 residues. Germline V gives CDR1 SNHLY, CDR2 FYNNEI. Trimming took 8 bases from V and 4 from J; bases not matched to a gene: 5.

The chain couples TRBV9 to TRBJ2-3, with 7 bases lining up with TRBD1. CDR1 SGDLS and CDR2 YYNGEE come from the germline V gene. CDR3 length equals 14 residues. V lost 3 bases to trimming and J lost 4 bases; unmatched junction nucleotides: 5. CDR3 in amino acids: CASSEKGAADTQYF. The DNA for the CDR3 is TGTGCCAGCAGCGAGAAGGGGGCCGCAGATACGCAGTATTTT.

The rearrangement links TRBV11-3 to TRBJ1-1; the D gene is possibly TRBD1 (6 bases). Germline-derived CDR1 and CDR2 are SGHNT and YENEEA. Trimming took 1 base from V and 0 from J, leaving 6 bases between them. The CDR3 extends over 14 amino acids. CDR3 bases: TGTGCCAGCAGCTTAGGGGGGCTGAACACTGAAGCTTTCTTT. Protein: CASSLGGLNTEAFF.

This clone was counted only a few times. The chain joins TRBV11-2 to TRBJ1-1; D may be TRBD1 (5 bases). Per the germline V gene, CDR1 is SGHAT and CDR2 is FQNNGV. Trimming took off 5 bases at V and 0 bases at J, with 16 bases between the two ends. The CDR3 extends over 16 amino acids. The DNA for the CDR3 is TGTGCCAGCAGCGACCGTAAGGGACTCCTGAACACTGAAGCTTTCTTT. Its protein product is CASSDRKGLLNTEAFF.

V and J are TRBV10-3 and TRBJ2-5, with D unresolved. Trimming took off 10 bases at V and 4 bases at J, with 16 bases between the two ends. The CDR3 length is 13 residues. The germline gives CDR1 ENHRY, CDR2 SYGVKD. CDR3 in amino acids: CASHKYSGETQYF. CDR3 in DNA: TGTGCCAGCCACAAGTACTCGGGAGAGACCCAGTACTTC.

DNA of the CDR3: TGCGCCAGCAGCTTACAGGATCGTTACACTGAAGCTTTCTTT. It yields the protein CASSLQDRYTEAFF. V gene TRBV5-1 combines with J gene TRBJ1-1, with a possible D match to TRBD1 (5 bases). The CDR3 is made up of 14 amino acids. Germline loops: CDR1 SGHRS, CDR2 YFSETQ. The V end was cut by 2 bases, the J end by 3 bases, with 11 bases between.

The gene calls are TRBV27 and TRBJ2-7, with TRBD1 matching 8 bases. This CDR3 comprises 13 residues. The V and J ends lost 4 bases and 3 bases, in that order; junction bases with no gene match: 2. Germline values: CDR1 MNHEY, CDR2 SMNVEV (reference sequence). DNA of the CDR3: TGTGCCAGCAGTTACGGACAGGGCTACGAGCAGTACTTC. Its translation is CASSYGQGYEQYF.

This clone was recorded a few times. V usage is TRBV5-5 and J usage is TRBJ1-1; D is possibly TRBD1 (6 bases). The CDR3 sequence is 15 residues long. Deletions cut 4 bases from V and 5 bases from J, with 18 bases between. CDR1 and CDR2 (germline): SGHKS, YYEKEE (reference sequence). CDR3 in DNA: TGTGCCAGCAGCCTGGAGGGGGGGCTAGGGACTGAAGCTTTCTTT. It specifies CASSLEGGLGTEAFF.

This rearrangement joins TRBV13 to TRBJ1-1; TRBD1 matches at 7 bases. The CDR3 length is 16 residues. Germline V gene lookup returns CDR1 PRHDT and CDR2 FYEKMQ (reference sequence). V lost 1 base, J lost 0 bases, and 5 bases stayed unmatched. The CDR3 sequence: CASSLEGARVNTEAFF. CDR3 coding DNA: TGTGCCAGCAGCTTAGAGGGGGCCCGGGTGAACACTGAAGCTTTCTTT.

The rearrangement joins TRBV28 to TRBJ1-4; weak D call: TRBD1 (6 bases). The germline CDR1 and CDR2 sequences are MDHEN and SYDVKM. CDR3 length: 13 residues. The V gene lost 8 bases and the J gene lost 8 bases, with 15 bases spanning the gap. CDR3 nucleotide sequence: TGTGCCAGCCGAGGGGGGGTGAGCGAAAAACTGTTTTTT. Amino acids: CASRGGVSEKLFF.

The genes are TRBV27 and TRBJ2-7, with D possibly matching TRBD1 (6 bases). Germline V gene sequence: CDR1 MNHEY, CDR2 SMNVEV (reference sequence). This CDR3 is 17 amino acids long. Trimming cost V 2 bases and J 2 bases, with 19 bases left between them. Written as DNA, the CDR3 is TGTGCCAGCAGTTTAGGGGACCGGGACACATTCACCTACGAGCAGTACTTC. This encodes CASSLGDRDTFTYEQYF.

There are a few counts of this clone. The chain joins TRBV7-2 to TRBJ2-3; possible D gene TRBD1, 6 bases. CDR3 length: 17 amino acids. Germline V CDR1 and CDR2: SGHTA, FQGNSA. The V end was cut by 5 bases, the J end by 6 bases, with 24 bases between. The CDR3 spells CASSKTLLGALWDTQYF. CDR3 nucleotides: TGTGCCAGCAGCAAAACCTTGCTGGGGGCCTTGTGGGATACGCAGTATTTT.

The rearrangement joins TRBV23-1 to TRBJ1-6; the D is unclear. TRBV23-1 is an ORF, with its function uncertain. Deletions cut 6 bases from V and 9 bases from J, with 6 bases between. The CDR3 covers 11 residues. The CDR3 is CASRLPSPLHF. The CDR3 region has the DNA TGCGCCAGCAGACTTCCTTCACCCCTCCACTTT.

V gene TRBV4-1 combines with J gene TRBJ2-7, with 7 bases that match TRBD1. Losses at the gene ends were 1 base for V and 0 bases for J; bases not matched to a gene: 3. Germline V CDR1 and CDR2: MGHRA, YSYEKL. The CDR3 extends over 15 amino acids. Here the CDR3 reads CASSQGGTVSYEQYF. Here the CDR3 DNA reads TGCGCCAGCAGCCAAGGGGGGACAGTCTCCTACGAGCAGTACTTC.

This rearrangement joins TRBV4-1 to TRBJ2-7; maybe TRBD2 (6 bases). The ends were cut back, 0 bases at V and 4 bases at J, with 19 bases in the middle. This CDR3 is built from 17 residues. Germline loops: CDR1 MGHRA, CDR2 YSYEKL. In DNA form, the CDR3 reads TGCGCCAGCAGCCAAGATCCTTACTCGACTAGTCTTTACGAGCAGTACTTC. Protein: CASSQDPYSTSLYEQYF.

The chain employs TRBV5-4 and TRBJ2-7; no clear D gene. Germline CDR1 SGHNT, CDR2 YYREEE (reference sequence). Deletions cut 4 bases from V and 4 bases from J, with 9 bases between. This CDR3 is built from 12 residues. The CDR3 DNA follows: TGTGCCAGCAGCGTGGACGGGTACGAGCAGTACTTC. It is translated as CASSVDGYEQYF.

The chain is built from TRBV15 and TRBJ2-3; the match to TRBD2 covers 8 bases. CDR1 is LNHNV, CDR2 YYDKDF, per germline (reference sequence). There are 17 residues in the CDR3. Losses at the gene ends were 5 bases for V and 2 bases for J; bases not matched to a gene: 12. The CDR3 protein is CATSGYNRGGLTDTQYF. In nucleotides, the CDR3 is TGTGCCACCAGCGGTTATAATCGGGGGGGCCTCACAGATACGCAGTATTTT.

In its sample, this clone was seen once. An end of the junction differs from the germline gene, which may be a read error. The genes are TRBV7-2 and TRBJ1-6, with a possible D match to TRBD1 (6 bases). CDR1 SGHTA and CDR2 FQGNSA come from the germline V gene. This CDR3 spans 12 amino acids. The DNA for the CDR3 is TGTGCCAGCAGCTTACAGGGGCGAACCCTCCATTTT. Translated, it gives CASSLQGRTLHF.

This clone occurred a few times. The chain combines TRBV28 with TRBJ1-4, with 7 bases matching TRBD1. This CDR3 has 16 residues. V gave up 5 bases and J gave up 5 bases; unmatched junction bases: 11. Germline V gives CDR1 MDHEN, CDR2 SYDVKM. CDR3 sequence (DNA): TGTGCCAGCAGTGCCTCCATGACAGGGCGGAATGAAAAACTGTTTTTT. Translation: CASSASMTGRNEKLFF.